One and the same sample provided the 24 T cell receptor beta chains below, sequenced in a study of T cells in Graves' hyperthyroidism and ophthalmopathy. Amplified TCR beta CDR3 regions derived from RNA transcripts. Researchers ran a first-round RT-PCR on the TCR CDR3 using the HTBI primer set. TCRdb ran MiXCR on the multiplex PCR reads and lists one entry per CDR3 protein. The sample shows around 400,000 distinct CDR3 sequences, roughly 25% of them seen only once. Sequenced: blood. The receptors were gathered from a man aged 45 to 65 with Graves' hyperthyroidism.

The chain has TRBV5-1 and TRBJ2-7, with D tentatively TRBD2 (5 bases). The germline CDR1 and CDR2 sequences are SGHRS and YFSETQ. This CDR3 comprises 14 residues. V lost 6 bases to trimming and J lost 4 bases, with 17 bases between them. The DNA of the CDR3 is TGCGCCAGCAAGCTGGGGAGAAGCCTTTACGAGCAGTACTTC. Translated, it gives CASKLGRSLYEQYF. Full variable domain (outside the CDR3, taken from reference TRBV5-1 and TRBJ2-7): KAGVTQTPRYLIKTRGQQVTLSCSPISGHRSVSWYQQTPGQGLQFLFEYFSETQRNKGNFPGRFSGRQFSNSRSEMNVSTLELGDSALYLCASKLGRSLYEQYFGPGTRLTVT.

On this clonotype itself: The DNA is left out, because the CDR3 cannot be placed on it with certainty; the CDR3 is given as TCRdb lists it. The chain has TRBV7-2 and TRBJ2-7; TRBD2 reflects the table's D call only, with no check against the DNA. Germline CDR1 reads SGHTA; CDR2 reads FQGNSA. 19 amino acids form the CDR3, both terminal residues included. The CDR3 here is CASSFYICSAREREYEQYF.

The sample holds many counts of this clonotype. The gene calls are TRBV12-3 or TRBV12-4 and TRBJ1-2; 7 nucleotides line up with TRBD1. The CDR3 is made up of 14 amino acids. After removal of 5 bases from V and 2 bases from J, the junction contained 5 bases not matched to a gene. The CDR3 sequence is CASSRDSRNYGYTF. As DNA, the CDR3 is TGTGCCAGCAGTCGGGACAGCAGGAACTATGGCTACACCTTC.

The V call is TRBV6-2 or TRBV6-3, the J call TRBJ2-5, with 8 nucleotides matching TRBD2. In germline, CDR1 is MNHEY, CDR2 SVGEGT. With 2 bases clipped from V and 4 bases from J, the junction kept 6 bases outside the gene matches. The CDR3 sequence is 15 residues long. This chain's CDR3 is CASSYTGGPGETQYF. In nucleotides, the CDR3 is TGTGCCAGCAGTTACACGGGAGGGCCTGGAGAGACCCAGTACTTC.

The CDR3 is CSARGATGGSTDTQYF. The CDR3 coding sequence is TGCAGTGCTAGAGGGGCGACAGGGGGTAGCACAGATACGCAGTATTTT. The V gene is TRBV20-1, the J gene TRBJ2-3; 9 bases are shared with TRBD1. The V gene end was trimmed by 1 base and the J gene end by 0 bases; junction bases not matched to a gene: 5. The CDR3 runs 16 residues. The germline V gene has CDR1 DFQATT and CDR2 SNEGSKA (reference sequence).

The chain uses TRBV5-1 and TRBJ2-3; D is undetermined. Germline V lookup: CDR1 SGHRS, CDR2 YFSETQ. Trimming took off 3 bases at V and 2 bases at J, with 4 bases between the two ends. This CDR3 has 12 residues. CDR3 bases: TGCGCCAGCAGCTATGCCACAGATACGCAGTATTTT. It codes for CASSYATDTQYF.

This clonotype has a handful of counts. The genes are TRBV7-2 and TRBJ1-1; maybe TRBD1 (5 bases). The CDR3 is 15 amino acids. The germline V gene encodes CDR1 SGHTA and CDR2 FQGNSA. V shed 7 bases and J shed 5 bases, with 20 bases lying between them. CDR3 nucleotides: TGTGCCAGCACTCAAGTGGGGACCACGGGGACTGAAGCTTTCTTT. It specifies CASTQVGTTGTEAFF.

About this clonotype itself: A much larger clonotype is one base distant, so this may be a read error. The rearrangement uses TRBV6-2 or TRBV6-3 and TRBJ2-7; possibly TRBD1 for D (7 bases). V was pared by 5 bases and J by 3 bases, with 29 bases between. The CDR3 runs 19 residues. From germline, CDR1 is MNHEY and CDR2 SVGEGT. In nucleotides, the CDR3 is TGTGCCAGCAGTGGATGGGACAGTAGGGACTCAGGGTCCAGCTACGAGCAGTACTTC. It encodes CASSGWDSRDSGSSYEQYF.

In its sample, this clonotype was seen a few times. The genes are TRBV28 and TRBJ1-5, with a possible D match to TRBD1 (6 bases). This CDR3 contains 15 residues. V gave up 5 bases and J gave up 6 bases, with 17 bases separating them. The germline gives CDR1 MDHEN, CDR2 SYDVKM. The CDR3 spells CASSPIWGARQPQHF. Written as DNA, the CDR3 is TGTGCCAGCAGTCCCATCTGGGGGGCGCGTCAGCCCCAGCATTTT.

Many counts were recorded for this clonotype. The CDR3 here is CASSLGTSGSSEQYF. CDR3 coding DNA: TGTGCCAGCAGCTTAGGGACTAGCGGGAGTTCCGAGCAGTACTTC. The chain is built from TRBV7-9 and TRBJ2-7; 13 bases align to TRBD2. V gave up 1 base and J gave up 6 bases; unmatched junction bases: 3. This CDR3 contains 15 residues. In germline, CDR1 is SEHNR, CDR2 FQNEAQ (reference sequence).

The rearrangement uses TRBV29-1 and TRBJ1-1; 12 positions match TRBD1. This CDR3 contains 17 residues. From germline, CDR1 is SQVTM and CDR2 ANQGSEA. Losses at the gene ends were 3 bases for V and 1 base for J; bases not matched to a gene: 9. This chain's CDR3 is CSVESRDRGRRNTEAFF. The DNA of the CDR3 is TGCAGCGTTGAGTCTCGGGACAGGGGGCGACGGAACACTGAAGCTTTCTTT.

The sample holds a few counts of this clonotype. The chain couples TRBV5-1 to TRBJ2-7; D unclear. Looked up from germline, CDR1 is SGHRS and CDR2 is YFSETQ. V shed 2 bases and J shed 5 bases, with 8 bases lying between them. The CDR3 has 12 amino acids. Here the CDR3 DNA reads TGCGCCAGCAGCTTAACAAGGGACGAGCAGTACTTC. It specifies CASSLTRDEQYF.

The chain recombines TRBV5-5 with TRBJ1-1; 7 positions match TRBD1. This CDR3 region has 15 residues. Germline values: CDR1 SGHKS, CDR2 YYEKEE (reference sequence). With 4 bases clipped from V and 4 bases from J, the junction kept 10 bases outside the gene matches. The CDR3 coding sequence is TGTGCCAGCAGCCCAAGGGGGCCCGCCGGCACTGAAGCTTTCTTT. It codes for CASSPRGPAGTEAFF. Using reference TRBV5-5 and TRBJ1-1 for the parts outside the CDR3, the full variable domain is DAGVTQSPTHLIKTRGQQVTLRCSPISGHKSVSWYQQVLGQGPQFIFQYYEKEERGRGNFPDRFSARQFPNYSSELNVNALLLGDSALYLCASSPRGPAGTEAFFGQGTRLTVV.

A few counts support this clonotype. The chain is built from TRBV3-1 and TRBJ2-2; a possible D gene is TRBD2 (5 bases). V was shortened by 1 base and J by 0 bases, with 12 bases between the two germline ends. CDR1 LGHDT and CDR2 YNNKEL come from the germline V gene (reference sequence). CDR3 length: 17 amino acids. The CDR3 region is CASSQASPVANTGELFF. The CDR3 DNA sequence: TGTGCCAGCAGCCAAGCTAGCCCGGTGGCGAACACCGGGGAGCTGTTTTTT.

The rearrangement uses TRBV6-1 and TRBJ2-3; the match to TRBD2 covers 10 bases. V lost 2 bases to trimming and J lost 3 bases; unmatched junction nucleotides: 2. This CDR3 spans 15 amino acids. Germline CDR1 MNHNS, CDR2 SASEGT. In DNA, the CDR3 is TGTGCCAGCAGTGAAATAGCGGGAGGAACAGATACGCAGTATTTT. As protein: CASSEIAGGTDTQYF.

This clonotype was counted a few times. The rearrangement uses TRBV6-5 and TRBJ2-2; 7 bases agree with TRBD2. Per germline, CDR1 MNHEY and CDR2 SVGAGI. V was pared by 4 bases and J by 6 bases, with 5 bases of the junction left unmatched. The CDR3 covers 14 residues. Here the CDR3 DNA reads TGTGCCAGCAGTTCCGCGGGAGCCCCCGGGGAGCTGTTTTTT. This codes for CASSSAGAPGELFF.

V gene TRBV5-1 combines with J gene TRBJ2-7; either TRBD1 or TRBD2 may fit D (5 bases each). The ends were cut back, 4 bases at V and 1 base at J, with 12 bases in the middle. CDR3 size: 14 residues. Germline assignment: CDR1 SGHRS and CDR2 YFSETQ. This CDR3 reads CASSEGTISYEQYF. The CDR3 nucleotides read TGCGCCAGCAGCGAGGGGACGATTTCCTACGAGCAGTACTTC.

This clonotype was seen more than once but under ten times. The rearrangement uses TRBV6-1 and TRBJ1-1; 7 bases fit TRBD1. There are 11 residues in the CDR3. Germline loops: CDR1 MNHNS, CDR2 SASEGT. With 7 bases clipped from V and 7 bases from J, the junction kept 3 bases outside the gene matches. The DNA for the CDR3 is TGTGCCAGCACCAGACAGGGTGAAGCTTTCTTT. Translated: CASTRQGEAFF.

This clonotype has only a few counts. The V and J genes are TRBV19 and TRBJ1-3; the D gene is possibly TRBD1 (5 bases). Germline CDR1 LNHDA, CDR2 SQIVND (reference sequence). V was shortened by 1 base and J by 4 bases, with 14 bases between the two germline ends. This CDR3 contains 16 residues. Here the CDR3 reads CASSIAGPGSGNTIYF. CDR3 DNA: TGTGCCAGTAGTATAGCCGGGCCAGGGTCCGGAAACACCATATATTTT.

This clonotype was recorded a few times. V usage is TRBV29-1 and J usage is TRBJ2-5, with 7 bases matching TRBD1. The J segment lost 4 bases and the V segment lost 3 bases, leaving 11 bases of the junction unmatched. This CDR3 has 15 amino acids. The V gene's germline CDR1 is SQVTM and CDR2 ANQGSEA. This CDR3 reads CSVETTGVGAETQYF. DNA of the CDR3: TGCAGCGTTGAGACCACAGGGGTCGGAGCAGAGACCCAGTACTTC.

The rearrangement uses TRBV27 and TRBJ2-3, with D perhaps matching TRBD2 (5 bases). The CDR3 contains 14 residues. V lost 6 bases, J lost 1 base, and 11 bases lay in between. Germline CDR1 is MNHEY and CDR2 is SMNVEV (reference sequence). CDR3 sequence (DNA): TGTGCCAGCAGCGGGAATAGCGGCACAGATACGCAGTATTTT. This codes for CASSGNSGTDTQYF.

The J gene is TRBJ1-6, the V gene TRBV3-1, with 8 bases lining up with TRBD1. Per the germline V gene, CDR1 is LGHDT and CDR2 is YNNKEL (reference sequence). Unmatched junction bases numbered 5, after V lost 0 bases and J lost 10 bases. This CDR3 is built from 15 residues. The CDR3 DNA sequence: TGTGCCAGCAGCCAAGATCCAGGGGGCGACTCACCCCTCCACTTT. As protein: CASSQDPGGDSPLHF.

V usage is TRBV15 and J usage is TRBJ2-3; possibly TRBD1 or TRBD2 for D (5 bases each). Deletions cut 0 bases from V and 4 bases from J, with 8 bases between. Germline assignment: CDR1 LNHNV and CDR2 YYDKDF (reference sequence). The CDR3 spans 14 residues. CDR3 sequence reads: CATSRDLGADTQYF. In DNA, the CDR3 is TGTGCCACCAGCAGAGATTTGGGGGCAGATACGCAGTATTTT.

In this sample, this clonotype turned up a few times. J is TRBJ2-7 and V is TRBV9; D may match TRBD1 or TRBD2 (7 bases each). V dropped 0 bases and J dropped 3 bases, with 13 bases sitting between them. The CDR3 is 15 residues long. The germline V gene encodes CDR1 SGDLS and CDR2 YYNGEE. The CDR3 DNA sequence: TGTGCCAGCAGCGTAGGGGGGGGACAGATCTACGAGCAGTACTTC. It codes for CASSVGGGQIYEQYF.